The present TCR beta chain was sequenced within a study of T cell responses to AZD1222 COVID-19 vaccine. As for the study in general: Samples with a second dose at about 4 or about 12 weeks were pooled together. Study outcomes and limitations: Donors, mostly white British, included more females; clonal diversity was possibly underestimated. Just 5 to 7 AZD1222 recipients tested seropositive at baseline. Nearly half of spike-specific TCRs reportedly go after variant regions that carry no mutations.

Clones were sequenced by immunoSEQ multiplex PCR, and TCRdb holds only the in-frame ones, with some missing. The data contain 100,000 to 150,000 clones, around 90% of them singletons. On this clone: Its antigen remains unknown.

Per germline, CDR1 SGHTA and CDR2 FQGNSA. The germline V and J ends were trimmed by 6 bases and 6 bases, with 15 bases remaining between them. The CDR3 is made up of 15 amino acids. This clonotype was sampled from an adult in good health. The source material was peripheral blood, sampled on day 0 of AZD1222 vaccination. The chain recombines TRBV7-2 with TRBJ1-6; D gene unclear. As DNA, the CDR3 is TGTGCCAGCAGGTCAGAGGTTGCGGGTAATTCACCCCTCCACTTT. It yields the protein CASRSEVAGNSPLHF.